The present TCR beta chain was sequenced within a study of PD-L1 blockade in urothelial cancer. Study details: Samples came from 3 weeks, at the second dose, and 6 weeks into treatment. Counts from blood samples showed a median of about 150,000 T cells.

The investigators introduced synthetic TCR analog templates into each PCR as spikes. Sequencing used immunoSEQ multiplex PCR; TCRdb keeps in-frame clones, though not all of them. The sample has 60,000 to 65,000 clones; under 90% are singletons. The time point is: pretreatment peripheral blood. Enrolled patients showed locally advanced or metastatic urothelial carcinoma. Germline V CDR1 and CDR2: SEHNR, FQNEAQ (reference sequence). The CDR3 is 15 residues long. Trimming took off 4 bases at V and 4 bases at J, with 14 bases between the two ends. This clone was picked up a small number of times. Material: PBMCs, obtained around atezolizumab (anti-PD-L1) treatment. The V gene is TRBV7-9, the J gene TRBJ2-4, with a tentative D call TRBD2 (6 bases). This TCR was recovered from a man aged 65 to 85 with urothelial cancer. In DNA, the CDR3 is TGTGCCAGCAGCTCTACCGGGACTGAAAAAAACATTCAGTACTTC. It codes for CASSSTGTEKNIQYF.